The 2 T cell receptor beta chains below were found in one sample sequenced in a study of CD8 T cells in Susac syndrome. The RNA, 0.5 to 1 ug, was put through reverse transcription using random hexamers. Using its own MiXCR run on the immunoSEQ multiplex PCR reads, TCRdb lists one record per CDR3 protein. This repertoire shows under 550,000 distinct CDR3 sequences, 75% to 90% found once; its top ten account for 0.12%. The sequencing input was CD8+ T cells from PBMCs. These receptors were obtained from a human donor with multiple sclerosis.

The chain couples TRBV30 to TRBJ2-1, with 11 positions matching TRBD2. After removal of 4 bases from V and 8 bases from J, the junction contained 4 bases not matched to a gene. The CDR3 has 13 amino acids. CDR1 GTSNPN and CDR2 SVGIG come from the germline V gene (reference sequence). The CDR3 loop is CAWKLAGADEQFF. CDR3 bases: TGTGCCTGGAAACTAGCGGGAGCGGATGAGCAGTTCTTC.

This chain links TRBV5-6 with TRBJ2-7; D not certain. The CDR3 runs to 13 residues. V shed 4 bases and J shed 5 bases, with 13 bases lying between them. The V gene's germline CDR1 is SGHDT and CDR2 YYEEEE. CDR3 amino acids: CASSINSGNEQYF. CDR3 in DNA: TGTGCCAGCAGCATAAATTCGGGTAACGAGCAGTACTTC.